The T cell receptor (beta chain) under discussion was sequenced for a study of shared clonotypes between healthy human individuals. Findings of the study overall: Across four donors, naive CD4 shared roughly 5.2%, naive CD8 3% to 3.5%, memory CD4 more than 2%, memory CD8 approximately 0.4%.

As concerns this clone: Its specificity is not known.

CD45RO-negative, CCR7-positively selected cells formed the naive CD8 fraction, excluding terminally differentiated effector memory CD45RA+ cells. Every contributor of samples was a Caucasian grown-up residing in Nashville, Tennessee. Data came from immunoSEQ multiplex PCR; TCRdb stores just in-frame clones and leaves some out. The sample records some 2 million clones, approximately 95% being singletons. This sequence originates from a man aged 18 to 29 in good health. Sequencing used naive CD8+ T cells sorted from blood.

CDR3: CASSSLTVANTGELFF. CDR3 nucleotide sequence: TGTGCCAGCTCATCCTTGACGGTCGCGAACACCGGGGAGCTGTTTTTT. This chain joins TRBV28 and TRBJ2-2; D is unresolved. The germline gives CDR1 MDHEN, CDR2 SYDVKM. With 8 bases removed from V and 0 bases from J, the gap between germline ends came to 16 bases. The CDR3 length is 16 residues.